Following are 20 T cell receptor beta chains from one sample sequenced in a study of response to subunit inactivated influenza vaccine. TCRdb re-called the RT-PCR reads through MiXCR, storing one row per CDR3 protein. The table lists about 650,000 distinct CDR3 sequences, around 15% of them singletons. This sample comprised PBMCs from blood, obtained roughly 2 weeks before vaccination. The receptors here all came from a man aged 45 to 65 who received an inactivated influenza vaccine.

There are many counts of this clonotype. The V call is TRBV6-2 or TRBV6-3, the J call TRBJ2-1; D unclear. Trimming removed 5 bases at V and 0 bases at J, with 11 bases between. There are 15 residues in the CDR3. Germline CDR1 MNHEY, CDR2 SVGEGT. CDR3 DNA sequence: TGTGCCAGCAGTAAGGAGTGGGGCTCCTACAATGAGCAGTTCTTC. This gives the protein CASSKEWGSYNEQFF.

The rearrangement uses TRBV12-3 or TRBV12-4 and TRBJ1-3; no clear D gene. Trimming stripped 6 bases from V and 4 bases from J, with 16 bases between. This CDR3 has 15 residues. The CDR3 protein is CASSSLVGRGNTIYF. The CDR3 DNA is TGTGCCAGCAGCTCCTTGGTAGGGCGCGGAAACACCATATATTTT.

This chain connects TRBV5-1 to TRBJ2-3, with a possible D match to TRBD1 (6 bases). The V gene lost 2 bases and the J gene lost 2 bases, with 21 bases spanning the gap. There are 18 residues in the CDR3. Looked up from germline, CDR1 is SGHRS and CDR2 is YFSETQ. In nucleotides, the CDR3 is TGCGCCAGCAGCTTAACACGACAGGCTAAGGCCCACACAGATACGCAGTATTTT. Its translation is CASSLTRQAKAHTDTQYF.

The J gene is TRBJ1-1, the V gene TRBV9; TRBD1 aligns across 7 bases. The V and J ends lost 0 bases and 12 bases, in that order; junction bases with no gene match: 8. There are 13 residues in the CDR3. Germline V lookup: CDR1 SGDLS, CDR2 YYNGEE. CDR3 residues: CASSVDSTGVSFF. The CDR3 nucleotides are TGTGCCAGCAGCGTAGATAGCACAGGGGTATCTTTCTTT.

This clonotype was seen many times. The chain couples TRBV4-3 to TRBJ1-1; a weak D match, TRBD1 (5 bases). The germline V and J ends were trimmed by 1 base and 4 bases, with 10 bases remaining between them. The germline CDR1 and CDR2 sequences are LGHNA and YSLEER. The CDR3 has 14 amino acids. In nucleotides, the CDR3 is TGCGCCAGCAGCCAAGTTCGTGGGGCCACTGAAGCTTTCTTT. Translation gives CASSQVRGATEAFF.

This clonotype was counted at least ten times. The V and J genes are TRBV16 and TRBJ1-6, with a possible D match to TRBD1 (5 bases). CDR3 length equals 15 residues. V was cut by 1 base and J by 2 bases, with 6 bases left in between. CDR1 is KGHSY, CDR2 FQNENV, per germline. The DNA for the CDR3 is TGTGCCAGCAGCCAATGGGGACCCTATAATTCACCCCTCCACTTT. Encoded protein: CASSQWGPYNSPLHF. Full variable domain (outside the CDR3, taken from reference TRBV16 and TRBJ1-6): GEEVAQTPKHLVRGEGQKAKLYCAPIKGHSYVFWYQQVLKNEFKFLISFQNENVFDETGMPKERFSAKCLPNSPCSLEIQATKLEDSAVYFCASSQWGPYNSPLHFGNGTRLTVT.

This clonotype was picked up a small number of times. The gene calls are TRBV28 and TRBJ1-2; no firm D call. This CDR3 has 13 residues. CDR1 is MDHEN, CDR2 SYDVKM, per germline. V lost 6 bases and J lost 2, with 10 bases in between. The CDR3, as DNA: TGTGCCAGCAGAGACCCAATCAACTATGGCTACACCTTC. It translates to CASRDPINYGYTF.

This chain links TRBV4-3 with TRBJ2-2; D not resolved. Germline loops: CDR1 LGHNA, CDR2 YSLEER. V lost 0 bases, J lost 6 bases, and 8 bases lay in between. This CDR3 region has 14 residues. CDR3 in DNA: TGCGCCAGCAGCCAAGATCAGCGTTCCGGGGAGCTGTTTTTT. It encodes CASSQDQRSGELFF.

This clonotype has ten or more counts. The CDR3 sequence: CASSQVAGEIYEQYF. Written as DNA, the CDR3 is TGTGCCAGCAGCCAAGTGGCGGGAGAGATCTACGAGCAGTACTTC. The gene calls are TRBV4-2 and TRBJ2-7; 7 bases line up with TRBD2. J was trimmed by 3 bases and V by 1 base; bases with no gene match: 6. The length of the CDR3 is 15 residues. Germline V gene lookup returns CDR1 LGHNA and CDR2 YNFKEQ.

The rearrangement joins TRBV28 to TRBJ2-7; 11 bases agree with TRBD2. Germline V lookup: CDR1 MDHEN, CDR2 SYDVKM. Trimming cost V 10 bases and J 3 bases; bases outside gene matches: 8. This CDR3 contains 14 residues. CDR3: CATTLAGGHYEQYF. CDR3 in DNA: TGTGCCACAACTCTAGCGGGAGGACACTACGAGCAGTACTTC.

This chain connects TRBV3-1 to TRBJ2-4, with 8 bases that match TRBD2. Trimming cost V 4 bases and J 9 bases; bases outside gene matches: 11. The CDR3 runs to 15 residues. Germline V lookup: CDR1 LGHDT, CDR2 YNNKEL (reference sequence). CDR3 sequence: CASSPTGLVYGIQYF. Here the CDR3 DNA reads TGTGCCAGCAGCCCCACGGGACTAGTTTATGGCATTCAGTACTTC.

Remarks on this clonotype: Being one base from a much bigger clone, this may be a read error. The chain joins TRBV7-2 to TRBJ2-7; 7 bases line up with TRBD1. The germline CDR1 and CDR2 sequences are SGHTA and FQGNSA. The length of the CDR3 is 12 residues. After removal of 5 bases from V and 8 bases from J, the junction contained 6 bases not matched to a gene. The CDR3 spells CASSPTGFKQYF. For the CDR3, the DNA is TGTGCCAGCAGCCCGACAGGGTTCAAGCAGTACTTC. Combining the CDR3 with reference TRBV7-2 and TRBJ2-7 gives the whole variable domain GAGVSQSPSNKVTEKGKDVELRCDPISGHTALYWYRQSLGQGLEFLIYFQGNSAPDKSGLPSDRFSAERTGGSVSTLTIQRTQQEDSAVYLCASSPTGFKQYFGPGTRLTVT.

For the CDR3, the DNA is TGCAGTGCTAGAGATGCGACTATCTCGTCCACAGATACGCAGTATTTT. This encodes CSARDATISSTDTQYF. The chain couples TRBV20-1 to TRBJ2-3; TRBD2 might be the D (5 bases). The CDR3 is 16 amino acids. Germline V gives CDR1 DFQATT, CDR2 SNEGSKA (reference sequence). Trimming took 0 bases from V and 2 from J, leaving 15 bases between them.

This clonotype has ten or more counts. CDR3 DNA sequence: TGCGCCAGCAGCTTAAACAGCCACGAGCAGTACTTC. The encoded protein is CASSLNSHEQYF. The rearrangement joins TRBV5-1 to TRBJ2-7; D call uncertain. CDR1 and CDR2 (germline): SGHRS, YFSETQ. The CDR3 sequence is 12 residues long. V lost 2 bases, J lost 5 bases, and 8 bases lay in between. The whole variable domain, remainder taken from reference TRBV5-1 and TRBJ2-7, is KAGVTQTPRYLIKTRGQQVTLSCSPISGHRSVSWYQQTPGQGLQFLFEYFSETQRNKGNFPGRFSGRQFSNSRSEMNVSTLELGDSALYLCASSLNSHEQYFGPGTRLTVT.

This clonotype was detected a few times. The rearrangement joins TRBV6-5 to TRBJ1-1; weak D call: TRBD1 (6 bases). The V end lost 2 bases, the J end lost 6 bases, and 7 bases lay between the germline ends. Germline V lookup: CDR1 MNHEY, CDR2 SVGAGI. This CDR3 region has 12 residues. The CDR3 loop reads CASSYGGAEAFF. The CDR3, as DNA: TGTGCCAGCAGTTACGGGGGCGCTGAAGCTTTCTTT.

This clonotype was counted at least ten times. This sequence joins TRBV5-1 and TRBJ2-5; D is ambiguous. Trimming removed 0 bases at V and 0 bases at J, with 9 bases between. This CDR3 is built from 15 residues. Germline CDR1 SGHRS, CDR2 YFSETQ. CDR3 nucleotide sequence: TGCGCCAGCAGCTTGGGGTCAATATACCAAGAGACCCAGTACTTC. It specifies CASSLGSIYQETQYF.

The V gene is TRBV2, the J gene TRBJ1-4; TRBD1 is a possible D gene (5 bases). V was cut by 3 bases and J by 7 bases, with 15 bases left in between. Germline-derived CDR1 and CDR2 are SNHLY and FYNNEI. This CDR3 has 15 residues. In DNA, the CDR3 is TGTGCCAGCAGTGACTTTCAGGGTCTGTTTGAAAAACTGTTTTTT. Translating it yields CASSDFQGLFEKLFF.

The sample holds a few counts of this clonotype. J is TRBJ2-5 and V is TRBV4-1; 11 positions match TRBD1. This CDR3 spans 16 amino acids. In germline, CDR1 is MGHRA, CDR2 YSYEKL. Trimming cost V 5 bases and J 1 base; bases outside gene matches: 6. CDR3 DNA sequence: TGCGCCAGCAGCACCGGACAGGGGGCAACCCAAGAGACCCAGTACTTC. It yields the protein CASSTGQGATQETQYF.

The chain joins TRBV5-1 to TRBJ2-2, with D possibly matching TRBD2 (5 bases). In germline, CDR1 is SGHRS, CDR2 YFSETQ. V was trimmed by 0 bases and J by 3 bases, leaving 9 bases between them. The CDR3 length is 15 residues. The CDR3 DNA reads TGCGCCAGCAGCTTGGCCGGGGATCACACCGGGGAGCTGTTTTTT. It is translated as CASSLAGDHTGELFF.

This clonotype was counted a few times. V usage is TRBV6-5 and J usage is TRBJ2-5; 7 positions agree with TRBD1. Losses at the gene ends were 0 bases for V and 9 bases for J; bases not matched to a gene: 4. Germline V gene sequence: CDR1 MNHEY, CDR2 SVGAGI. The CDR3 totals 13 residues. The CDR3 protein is CASSYSPDRAQYF. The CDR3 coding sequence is TGTGCCAGCAGTTACTCCCCCGACAGGGCCCAGTACTTC.